This T cell receptor beta chain was captured by sequencing in a study of early T cells in non-severe SARS-CoV-2 infection. This clonotype was recorded many times. MiXCR, run by TCRdb on the 5' RACE reads, gives a single entry per CDR3 protein. Of roughly 80,000 distinct CDR3 sequences listed, over 12% are singletons. V shed 5 bases and J 12 bases; nucleotides not matched to a gene: 6. The germline CDR1 and CDR2 sequences are SGHTA and FQGNSA. The CDR3 runs 13 residues. The sequence derives from an adult who was a healthcare worker with PCR-confirmed SARS-CoV-2 infection or an uninfected control (not recorded which). The sample comprised whole blood. V is TRBV7-2 and J is TRBJ1-4, with 10 bases lining up with TRBD1. CDR3: CASSKTGGRELFF. CDR3 coding DNA: TGTGCCAGCAGCAAGACAGGGGGCCGGGAACTGTTTTTT.